These 21 T cell receptor beta chains originate from one sample sequenced in a study of blood T cell repertoires in COVID-19. Only in-frame clones appear in the TCRdb table, and some are missing; sequencing was by immunoSEQ multiplex PCR. Of approximately 220,000 clones in the sample, approximately 89% were seen once. The sequencing sample was made of PBMCs or T cells enriched from blood (not recorded which). Receptor source: a woman in her twenties or thirties with acute COVID-19.

This sequence joins TRBV7-2 and TRBJ2-1; 7 bases are shared with TRBD2. The trim removed 5 bases at V and 9 bases at J, leaving 7 bases unmatched. The CDR3 spans 13 residues. Germline CDR1 and CDR2: SGHTA and FQGNSA. DNA for the CDR3: TGTGCCAGCAGCCCCGGACTAGTGGGTGAGCAGTTCTTC. This translates into CASSPGLVGEQFF.

V is TRBV6-2 or TRBV6-3 and J is TRBJ1-1, with D uncertain. The CDR3 covers 14 residues. Germline CDR1 reads MNHEY; CDR2 reads SVGEGT. With 2 bases removed from V and 0 bases from J, the gap between germline ends came to 7 bases. Here the CDR3 reads CASSYGEMNTEAFF. The CDR3, as DNA: TGTGCCAGCAGTTACGGGGAGATGAACACTGAAGCTTTCTTT.

CDR3 in DNA: TGTGCCAGCCAAGACAGGGCGAATCAGCCCCAGCATTTT. The encoded protein is CASQDRANQPQHF. The chain uses TRBV5-8 and TRBJ1-5; 7 positions match TRBD1. V lost 7 bases and J lost 4; bases outside the gene matches: 5. In germline, CDR1 is SGHTS, CDR2 YDEGEE. The CDR3 sequence is 13 residues long.

This chain joins TRBV2 and TRBJ1-5; TRBD1 agrees at 7 bases. Looked up from germline, CDR1 is SNHLY and CDR2 is FYNNEI. The length of the CDR3 is 15 residues. With V trimmed by 7 bases and J by 7 bases, 13 bases remained unmatched. CDR3: CASMGDSAVIQPQHF. CDR3 DNA sequence: TGTGCCAGCATGGGGGACAGCGCGGTCATCCAGCCCCAGCATTTT.

The table lists this clone with a count of one. This chain links TRBV6-1 with TRBJ1-6; the match to TRBD1 covers 7 bases. The J segment lost 7 bases and the V segment lost 2 bases, leaving 8 bases of the junction unmatched. The CDR3 is 16 amino acids. Germline CDR1 is MNHNS and CDR2 is SASEGT. CDR3 bases: TGTGCCAGCAGTGAATTTCGTTTGGGACAGAATTCACCCCTCCACTTT. As protein: CASSEFRLGQNSPLHF.

The CDR3 loop is CASSALDRGVGELFF. The DNA for the CDR3 is TGTGCCAGCAGCGCCCTAGACAGGGGTGTCGGGGAGCTGTTTTTT. The chain has TRBV9 and TRBJ2-2; 8 nucleotides agree with TRBD1. CDR1 SGDLS and CDR2 YYNGEE come from the germline V gene. Trimming at V came to 3 bases and at J to 7 bases, leaving 8 bases not matched to a gene. The CDR3 is 15 amino acids. The full variable domain, in which reference TRBV9 and TRBJ2-2 provide the parts outside the CDR3, is DSGVTQTPKHLITATGQRVTLRCSPRSGDLSVYWYQQSLDQGLQFLIQYYNGEERAKGNILERFSAQQFPDLHSELNLSSLELGDSALYFCASSALDRGVGELFFGEGSRLTVL.

The chain employs TRBV4-1 and TRBJ2-4; D is undetermined. This CDR3 region has 17 residues. Trimming stripped 2 bases from V and 0 bases from J, with 14 bases between. Germline CDR1 reads MGHRA; CDR2 reads YSYEKL. This CDR3 reads CASSQPTVQLAKNIQYF. CDR3 bases: TGCGCCAGCAGCCAACCAACTGTACAGCTAGCCAAAAACATTCAGTACTTC.

This sequence joins TRBV6-9 and TRBJ2-7; 7 bases fit TRBD1. CDR3 length: 15 amino acids. Per the germline V gene, CDR1 is MNHGY and CDR2 is SVAAGI. With 4 bases clipped from V and 0 bases from J, the junction kept 6 bases outside the gene matches. This CDR3 is CASSSGQASSYEQYF. The CDR3 DNA follows: TGTGCCAGCAGTTCCGGACAGGCGAGCTCCTACGAGCAGTACTTC.

This clone was detected once. The gene calls are TRBV9 and TRBJ1-6; D gene ambiguous. The CDR3 has 15 residues. The V end was cut by 2 bases, the J end by 11 bases, with 17 bases between. Germline loops: CDR1 SGDLS, CDR2 YYNGEE. The DNA of the CDR3 is TGTGCCAGCAGCGTTGAGGAGGCCGGACTGGCACCCCTCCACTTT. Its protein product is CASSVEEAGLAPLHF.

The V call is TRBV5-1, the J call TRBJ2-7; D might be TRBD1 (6 bases). V lost 4 bases to trimming and J lost 0 bases, with 11 bases between them. The germline V gene encodes CDR1 SGHRS and CDR2 YFSETQ. The CDR3 totals 14 residues. The CDR3 loop reads CASSRDKSSYEQYF. The CDR3 coding sequence is TGCGCCAGCAGCCGGGACAAGAGCTCCTACGAGCAGTACTTC.

The chain is built from TRBV15 and TRBJ2-1, with D hard to call. This CDR3 has 16 amino acids. Germline-derived CDR1 and CDR2 are LNHNV and YYDKDF (reference sequence). Trimming took off 4 bases at V and 9 bases at J, with 22 bases between the two ends. This chain's CDR3 is CATSTPPGQNAIEQFF. The CDR3 DNA reads TGTGCCACCAGCACACCACCGGGTCAAAACGCTATTGAGCAGTTCTTC.

This CDR3 reads CASSERGTSTEAFF. The CDR3 nucleotides read TGTGCCAGCAGCGAACGGGGGACGTCCACTGAAGCTTTCTTT. This rearrangement joins TRBV5-4 to TRBJ1-1; perhaps TRBD1 as D (5 bases). The germline CDR1 and CDR2 sequences are SGHNT and YYREEE (reference sequence). The CDR3 covers 14 residues. Trimming took 4 bases from V and 4 from J, leaving 14 bases between them.

This clone was seen a few times. This chain links TRBV5-1 with TRBJ2-2, with 7 bases fitting TRBD1. V was pared by 3 bases and J by 4 bases, with 9 bases of the junction left unmatched. CDR1 is SGHRS, CDR2 YFSETQ, per germline. There are 16 residues in the CDR3. Here the CDR3 DNA reads TGCGCCAGCAGCTCGCTGGGGCCAGGGGGCACCGGGGAGCTGTTTTTT. This codes for CASSSLGPGGTGELFF.

Regarding this clone: The same CDR3 is also encoded by other DNA sequences in this sample. This rearrangement joins TRBV9 to TRBJ1-2; weak D call: TRBD1 (6 bases). The CDR3 consists of 13 residues. Germline V gene sequence: CDR1 SGDLS, CDR2 YYNGEE. Trimming left V 2 bases short and J 2 bases short, with 7 bases between. The CDR3 reads CASSVDRNYGYTF. CDR3 DNA: TGTGCCAGCAGCGTCGACAGGAACTATGGCTACACCTTC.

V and J are TRBV25-1 and TRBJ2-5; TRBD1 matches at 11 bases. The V segment lost 4 bases and the J segment 4 bases; nucleotides outside the gene matches: 11. The germline V gene has CDR1 MGHDK and CDR2 SYGVNS. The length of the CDR3 is 17 residues. As DNA, the CDR3 is TGTGCCAGCAGTGCACCACCGGGACAGGGGGTGGGAGAGACCCAGTACTTC. Its protein product is CASSAPPGQGVGETQYF.

CDR3 sequence reads: CASRDTLGTGELFF. The CDR3 region has the DNA TGTGCCAGCAGGGACACCCTAGGTACCGGGGAGCTGTTTTTT. J is TRBJ2-2 and V is TRBV25-1; D might be TRBD1 (5 bases). The germline V gene encodes CDR1 MGHDK and CDR2 SYGVNS. The V gene lost 6 bases and the J gene lost 5 bases, with 13 bases spanning the gap. The CDR3 totals 14 residues.

The V and J genes are TRBV7-3 and TRBJ1-6, with D possibly TRBD1 on 6 matching bases. The germline V gene encodes CDR1 SGHTA and CDR2 FQGTGA. Deletions cut 2 bases from V and 10 bases from J, with 15 bases between. There are 15 residues in the CDR3. The CDR3 sequence is CASSLGGQFHSPLHF. CDR3 sequence (DNA): TGTGCCAGCAGCTTAGGGGGCCAGTTCCACTCACCCCTCCACTTT. The whole variable domain, remainder taken from reference TRBV7-3 and TRBJ1-6, is GAGVSQTPSNKVTEKGKYVELRCDPISGHTALYWYRQSLGQGPEFLIYFQGTGAADDSGLPNDRFFAVRPEGSVSTLKIQRTERGDSAVYLCASSLGGQFHSPLHFGNGTRLTVT.

The chain carries TRBV9 and TRBJ2-2, with 10 nucleotides matching TRBD2. This CDR3 is built from 16 residues. Germline values: CDR1 SGDLS, CDR2 YYNGEE. The trim removed 2 bases at V and 2 bases at J, leaving 3 bases unmatched. CDR3 DNA sequence: TGTGCCAGCAGCGTCGGACTAGCGGCCAACACCGGGGAGCTGTTTTTT. It yields the protein CASSVGLAANTGELFF.

The chain joins TRBV5-1 to TRBJ1-3; D is perhaps TRBD1 (6 bases). V was trimmed by 4 bases and J by 4 bases, leaving 15 bases between them. The germline V gene has CDR1 SGHRS and CDR2 YFSETQ. This CDR3 spans 15 amino acids. The CDR3 DNA reads as TGCGCCAGCAGCCCCCCCTGGACAGAAGGAAACACCATATATTTT. Protein sequence: CASSPPWTEGNTIYF.

The V gene is TRBV29-1, the J gene TRBJ2-3; D possibly corresponds to TRBD1 (6 bases). The germline V gene has CDR1 SQVTM and CDR2 ANQGSEA. The CDR3 is 12 amino acids. The V and J ends lost 4 bases and 2 bases respectively, with 7 bases between them. The CDR3 DNA reads TGCAGCGTTGGGACAGACACAGATACGCAGTATTTT. It specifies CSVGTDTDTQYF.

The rearrangement uses TRBV15 and TRBJ2-4; possible D gene TRBD1, 6 bases. The germline gives CDR1 LNHNV, CDR2 YYDKDF (reference sequence). CDR3 length: 18 amino acids. Trimming took 0 bases from V and 6 from J, leaving 21 bases between them. CDR3 residues: CATSREGPGAISVNIQYF. The DNA of the CDR3 is TGTGCCACCAGCAGAGAGGGCCCAGGGGCGATCTCAGTAAACATTCAGTACTTC.